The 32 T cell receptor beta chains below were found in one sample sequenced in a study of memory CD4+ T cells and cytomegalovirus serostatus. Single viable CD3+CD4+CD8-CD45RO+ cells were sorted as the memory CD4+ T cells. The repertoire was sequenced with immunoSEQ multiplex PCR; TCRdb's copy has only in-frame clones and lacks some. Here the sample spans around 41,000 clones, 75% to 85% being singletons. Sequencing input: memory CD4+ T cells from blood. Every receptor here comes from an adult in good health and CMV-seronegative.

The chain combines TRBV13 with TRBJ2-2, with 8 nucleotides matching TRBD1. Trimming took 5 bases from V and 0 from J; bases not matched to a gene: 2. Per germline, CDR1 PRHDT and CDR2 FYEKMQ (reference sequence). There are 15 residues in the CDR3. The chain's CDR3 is CASSTQGANTGELFF. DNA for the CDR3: TGTGCCAGCAGCACACAGGGGGCGAACACCGGGGAGCTGTTTTTT.

The CDR3 here is CASSGVRGTGELFF. CDR3 DNA sequence: TGTGCCAGCAGCGGGGTCCGGGGCACCGGGGAGCTGTTTTTT. This sequence joins TRBV28 and TRBJ2-2, with a weak D call TRBD2 (5 bases). This CDR3 region has 14 residues. V lost 6 bases to trimming and J lost 4 bases, with 12 bases between them. From germline, CDR1 is MDHEN and CDR2 SYDVKM. Together with reference TRBV28 and TRBJ2-2, the CDR3 gives the full variable domain: DVKVTQSSRYLVKRTGEKVFLECVQDMDHENMFWYRQDPGLGLRLIYFSYDVKMKEKGDIPEGYSVSREKKERFSLILESASTNQTSMYLCASSGVRGTGELFFGEGSRLTVL.

CDR3 amino acids: CASSLTRRVGGETQYF. DNA for the CDR3: TGTGCCAGCAGTTTAACCCGCAGGGTAGGCGGAGAGACCCAGTACTTC. The J gene is TRBJ2-5, the V gene TRBV27; D possibly corresponds to TRBD1 (5 bases). The CDR3 consists of 16 residues. Per the germline V gene, CDR1 is MNHEY and CDR2 is SMNVEV (reference sequence). Trimming removed 2 bases from V and 4 bases from J, with 17 bases in between.

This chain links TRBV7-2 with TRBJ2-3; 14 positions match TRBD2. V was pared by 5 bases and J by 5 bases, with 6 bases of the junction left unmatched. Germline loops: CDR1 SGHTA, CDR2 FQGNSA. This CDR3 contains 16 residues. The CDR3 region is CASSRLAGGIIDTQYF. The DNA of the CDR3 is TGTGCCAGCAGCAGACTAGCGGGAGGGATCATAGATACGCAGTATTTT.

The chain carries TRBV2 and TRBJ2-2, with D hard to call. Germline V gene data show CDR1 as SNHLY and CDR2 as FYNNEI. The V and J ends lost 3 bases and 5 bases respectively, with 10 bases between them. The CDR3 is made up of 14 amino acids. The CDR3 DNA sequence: TGTGCCAGCAGTGAGCGTTGGGATACCGGGGAGCTGTTTTTT. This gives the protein CASSERWDTGELFF.

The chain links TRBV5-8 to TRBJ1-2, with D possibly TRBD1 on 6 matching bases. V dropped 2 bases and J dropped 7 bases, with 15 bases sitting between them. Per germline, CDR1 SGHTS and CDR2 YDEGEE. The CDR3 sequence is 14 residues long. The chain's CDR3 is CASSFGTGRRGYTF. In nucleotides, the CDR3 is TGTGCCAGCAGCTTTGGTACAGGGCGACGTGGCTACACCTTC.

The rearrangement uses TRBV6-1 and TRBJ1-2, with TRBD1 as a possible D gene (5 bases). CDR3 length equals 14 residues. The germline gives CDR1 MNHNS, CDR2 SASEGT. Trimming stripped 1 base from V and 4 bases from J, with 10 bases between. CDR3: CASSEVLGTYGYTF. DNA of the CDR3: TGTGCCAGCAGTGAAGTTCTCGGGACCTATGGCTACACCTTC.

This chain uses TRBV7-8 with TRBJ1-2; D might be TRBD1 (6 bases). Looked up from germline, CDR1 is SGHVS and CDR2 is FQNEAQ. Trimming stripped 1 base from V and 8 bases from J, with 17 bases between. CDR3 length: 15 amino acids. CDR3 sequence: CASSLGWQGINGYTF. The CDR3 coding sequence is TGTGCCAGCAGCTTAGGTTGGCAGGGGATAAACGGCTACACCTTC. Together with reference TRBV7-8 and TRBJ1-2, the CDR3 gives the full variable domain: GAGVSQSPRYKVAKRGQDVALRCDPISGHVSLFWYQQALGQGPEFLTYFQNEAQLDKSGLPSDRFFAERPEGSVSTLKIQRTQQEDSAVYLCASSLGWQGINGYTFGSGTRLTVV.

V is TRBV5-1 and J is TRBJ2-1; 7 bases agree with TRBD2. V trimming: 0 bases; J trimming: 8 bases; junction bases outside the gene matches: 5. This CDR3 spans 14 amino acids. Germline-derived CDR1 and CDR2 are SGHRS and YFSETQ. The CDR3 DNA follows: TGCGCCAGCAGCTTGGGACTAGCACGGGATGAGCAGTTCTTC. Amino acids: CASSLGLARDEQFF.

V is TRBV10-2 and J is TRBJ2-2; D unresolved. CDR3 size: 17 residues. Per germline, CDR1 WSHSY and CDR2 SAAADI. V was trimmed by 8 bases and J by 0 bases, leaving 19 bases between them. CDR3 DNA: TGCGCCAGCTTCCTCTCCCAAGCGATACCGAACACCGGGGAGCTGTTTTTT. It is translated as CASFLSQAIPNTGELFF.

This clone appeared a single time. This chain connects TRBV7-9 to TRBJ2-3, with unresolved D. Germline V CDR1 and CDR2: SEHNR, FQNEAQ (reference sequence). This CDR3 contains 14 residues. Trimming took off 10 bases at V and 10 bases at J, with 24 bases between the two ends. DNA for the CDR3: TGTGCCACCATGCCTAAGTTGGTACTTGGTGCGCAGTATTTT. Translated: CATMPKLVLGAQYF.

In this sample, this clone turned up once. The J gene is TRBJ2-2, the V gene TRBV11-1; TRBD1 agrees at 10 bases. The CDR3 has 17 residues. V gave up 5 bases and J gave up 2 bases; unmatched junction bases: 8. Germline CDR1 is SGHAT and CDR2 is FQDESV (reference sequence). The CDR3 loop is CASSPRQGARNTGELFF. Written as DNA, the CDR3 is TGTGCCAGCAGCCCCCGACAGGGGGCCCGAAACACCGGGGAGCTGTTTTTT.

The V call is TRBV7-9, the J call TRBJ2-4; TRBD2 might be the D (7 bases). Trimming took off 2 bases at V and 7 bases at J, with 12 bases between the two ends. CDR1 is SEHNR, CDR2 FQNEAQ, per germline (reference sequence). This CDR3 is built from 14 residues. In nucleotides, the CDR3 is TGTGCCAGCAGCTTACCGGGGGGCACGAACATTCAGTACTTC. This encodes CASSLPGGTNIQYF. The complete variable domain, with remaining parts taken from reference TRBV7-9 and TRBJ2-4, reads DTGVSQNPRHKITKRGQNVTFRCDPISEHNRLYWYRQTLGQGPEFLTYFQNEAQLEKSRLLSDRFSAERPKGSFSTLEIQRTEQGDSAMYLCASSLPGGTNIQYFGAGTRLSVL.

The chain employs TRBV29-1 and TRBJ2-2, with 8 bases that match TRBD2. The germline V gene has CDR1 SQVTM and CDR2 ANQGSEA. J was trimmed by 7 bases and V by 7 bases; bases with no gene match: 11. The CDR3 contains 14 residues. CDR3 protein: CSGGAGERGGELFF. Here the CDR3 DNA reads TGCAGCGGGGGAGCGGGAGAGCGGGGCGGGGAGCTGTTTTTT.

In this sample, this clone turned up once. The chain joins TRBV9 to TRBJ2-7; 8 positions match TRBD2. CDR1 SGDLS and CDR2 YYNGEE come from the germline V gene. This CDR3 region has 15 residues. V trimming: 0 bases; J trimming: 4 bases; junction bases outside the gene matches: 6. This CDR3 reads CASSVGSGSIYEQYF. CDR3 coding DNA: TGTGCCAGCAGCGTAGGGAGCGGGAGCATTTACGAGCAGTACTTC.

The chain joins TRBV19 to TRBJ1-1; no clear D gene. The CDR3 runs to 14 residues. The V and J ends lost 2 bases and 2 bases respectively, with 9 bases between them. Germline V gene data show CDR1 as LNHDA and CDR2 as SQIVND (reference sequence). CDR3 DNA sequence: TGTGCCAGTAGTATATCCACGGTCAACACTGAAGCTTTCTTT. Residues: CASSISTVNTEAFF.

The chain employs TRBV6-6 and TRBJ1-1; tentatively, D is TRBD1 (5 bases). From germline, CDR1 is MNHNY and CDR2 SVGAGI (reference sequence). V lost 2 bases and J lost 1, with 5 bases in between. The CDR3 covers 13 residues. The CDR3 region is CASSYDRNTEAFF. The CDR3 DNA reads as TGTGCCAGCAGTTACGACAGGAACACTGAAGCTTTCTTT.

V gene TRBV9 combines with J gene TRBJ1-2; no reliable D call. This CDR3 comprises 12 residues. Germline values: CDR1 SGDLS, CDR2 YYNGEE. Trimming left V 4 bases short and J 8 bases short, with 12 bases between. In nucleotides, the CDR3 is TGTGCCAGCAGCTCCCTAGGGTACGGCTACACCTTC. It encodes CASSSLGYGYTF.

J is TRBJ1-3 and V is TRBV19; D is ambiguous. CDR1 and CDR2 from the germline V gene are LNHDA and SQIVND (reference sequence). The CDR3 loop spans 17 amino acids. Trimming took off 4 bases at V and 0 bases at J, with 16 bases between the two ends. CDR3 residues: CASSSFSPAISGNTIYF. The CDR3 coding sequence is TGTGCCAGTAGTAGCTTTTCGCCAGCGATCTCTGGAAACACCATATATTTT.

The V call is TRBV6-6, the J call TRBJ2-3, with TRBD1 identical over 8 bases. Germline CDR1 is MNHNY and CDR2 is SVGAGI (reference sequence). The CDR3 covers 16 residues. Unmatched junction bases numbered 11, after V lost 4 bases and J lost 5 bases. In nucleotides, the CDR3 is TGTGCCAGCAGTTTCCCGACAGGGGCCTTCGAAGATACGCAGTATTTT. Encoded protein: CASSFPTGAFEDTQYF.

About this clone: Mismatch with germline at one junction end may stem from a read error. CDR3 region: CASSLAGGPLDF. The CDR3, as DNA: TGTGCCAGCAGCTTGGCGGGAGGGCCTTTAGACTTC. The chain is built from TRBV11-2 and TRBJ2-5; 9 nucleotides align to TRBD2. This CDR3 has 12 residues. Germline CDR1 and CDR2: SGHAT and FQNNGV.

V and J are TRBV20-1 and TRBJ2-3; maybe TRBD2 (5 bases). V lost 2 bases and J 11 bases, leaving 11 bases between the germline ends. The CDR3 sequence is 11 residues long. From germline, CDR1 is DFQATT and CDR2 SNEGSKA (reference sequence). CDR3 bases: TGCAGTGCTAGAAAGGGAGATGGGCAGTATTTT. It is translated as CSARKGDGQYF.

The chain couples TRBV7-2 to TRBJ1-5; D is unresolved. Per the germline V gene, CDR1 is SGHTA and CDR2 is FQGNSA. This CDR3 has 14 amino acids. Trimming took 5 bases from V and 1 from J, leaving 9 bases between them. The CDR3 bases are TGTGCCAGCAGCCCCGGTCGGAGCAATCAGCCCCAGCATTTT. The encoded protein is CASSPGRSNQPQHF.

CDR3 protein: CASSLSRNEKLFF. CDR3 DNA: TGCGCCAGCAGCTTGTCCAGAAATGAAAAACTGTTTTTT. The genes are TRBV5-1 and TRBJ1-4; D unresolved. Trimming removed 1 base from V and 5 bases from J, with 6 bases in between. Germline CDR1 is SGHRS and CDR2 is YFSETQ. The CDR3 has 13 residues.

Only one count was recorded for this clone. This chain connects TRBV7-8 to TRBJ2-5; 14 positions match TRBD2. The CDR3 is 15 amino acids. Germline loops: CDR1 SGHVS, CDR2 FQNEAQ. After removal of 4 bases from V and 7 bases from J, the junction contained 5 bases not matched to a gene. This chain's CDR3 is CASSSSGTSGRTQYF. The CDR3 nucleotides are TGTGCCAGCAGCTCCTCGGGGACTAGCGGGAGGACCCAGTACTTC.

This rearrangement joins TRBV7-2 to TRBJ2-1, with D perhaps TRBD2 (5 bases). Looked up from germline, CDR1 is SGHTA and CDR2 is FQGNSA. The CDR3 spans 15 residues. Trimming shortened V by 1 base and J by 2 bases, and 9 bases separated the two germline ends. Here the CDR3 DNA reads TGTGCCAGCAGCTTAGAGGCTAGCCCCTACAATGAGCAGTTCTTC. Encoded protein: CASSLEASPYNEQFF.

In DNA form, the CDR3 reads TGTGCCAACGCGGGAGCAGCTGGGGGCTACACCTTC. Protein product: CANAGAAGGYTF. The V and J genes are TRBV28 and TRBJ1-2; D uncertain. This CDR3 region has 12 residues. Between the trimmed V and J ends, which lost 10 bases and 8 bases, there was a span of 17 bases. Looked up from germline, CDR1 is MDHEN and CDR2 is SYDVKM.

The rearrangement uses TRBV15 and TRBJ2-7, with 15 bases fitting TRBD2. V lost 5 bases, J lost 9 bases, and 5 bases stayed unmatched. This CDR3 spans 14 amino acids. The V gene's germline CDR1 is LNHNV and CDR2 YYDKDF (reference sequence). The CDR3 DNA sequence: TGTGCCACCAGCGGTGGACTAGCGGGAGGGGTGCAGTACTTC. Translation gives CATSGGLAGGVQYF.

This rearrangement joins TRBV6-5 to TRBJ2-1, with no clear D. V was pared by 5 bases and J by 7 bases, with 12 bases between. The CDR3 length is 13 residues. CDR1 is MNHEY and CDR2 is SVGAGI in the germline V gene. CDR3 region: CASSLTLDNEQFF. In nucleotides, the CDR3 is TGTGCCAGCAGTCTGACTCTAGATAATGAGCAGTTCTTC.

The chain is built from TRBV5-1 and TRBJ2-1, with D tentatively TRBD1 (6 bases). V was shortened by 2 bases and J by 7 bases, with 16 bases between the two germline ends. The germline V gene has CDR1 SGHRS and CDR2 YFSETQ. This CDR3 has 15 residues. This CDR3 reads CASSLGTQAINEQFF. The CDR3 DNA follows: TGCGCCAGCAGCTTAGGGACACAAGCGATTAATGAGCAGTTCTTC.

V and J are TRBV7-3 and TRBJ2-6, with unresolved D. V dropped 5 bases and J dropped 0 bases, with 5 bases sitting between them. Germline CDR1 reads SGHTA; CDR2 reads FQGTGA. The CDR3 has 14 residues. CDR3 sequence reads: CASSLSSGANVLTF. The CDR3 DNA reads TGTGCCAGCAGCCTGAGCTCTGGGGCCAACGTCCTGACTTTC.

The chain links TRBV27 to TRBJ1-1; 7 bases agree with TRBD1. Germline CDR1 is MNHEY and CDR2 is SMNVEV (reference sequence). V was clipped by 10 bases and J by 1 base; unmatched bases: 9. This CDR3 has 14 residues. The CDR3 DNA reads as TGTGCCATCCCCCACAGGGGTCGGAACACTGAAGCTTTCTTT. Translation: CAIPHRGRNTEAFF.